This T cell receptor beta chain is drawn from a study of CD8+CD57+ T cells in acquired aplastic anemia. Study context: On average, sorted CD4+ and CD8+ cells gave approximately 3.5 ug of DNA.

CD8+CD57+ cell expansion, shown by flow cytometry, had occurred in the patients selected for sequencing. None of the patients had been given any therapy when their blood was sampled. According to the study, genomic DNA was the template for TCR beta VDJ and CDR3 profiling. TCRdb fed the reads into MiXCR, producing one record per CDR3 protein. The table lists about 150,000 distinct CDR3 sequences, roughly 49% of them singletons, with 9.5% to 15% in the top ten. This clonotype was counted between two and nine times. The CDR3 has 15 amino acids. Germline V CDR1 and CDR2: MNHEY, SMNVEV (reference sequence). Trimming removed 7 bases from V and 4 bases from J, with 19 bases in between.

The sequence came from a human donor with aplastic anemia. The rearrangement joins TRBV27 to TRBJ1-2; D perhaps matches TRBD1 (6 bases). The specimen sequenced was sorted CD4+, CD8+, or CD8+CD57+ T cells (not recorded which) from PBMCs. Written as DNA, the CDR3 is TGTGCCAGCAATCACGGACAGCTCCCGGGCTATGGCTACACCTTC. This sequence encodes CASNHGQLPGYGYTF.